Each of the 11 T cell receptor beta chains below was sequenced from the same sample in a study of T-cell reconstitution after alpha-beta-depleted transplantation in children. Preparation of the TCRbeta library was carried out with unique molecular identifiers. TCRdb used MiXCR to reprocess the PCR reads, holding one entry per CDR3 protein. The table has 800,000 to 1,000,000 distinct CDR3 sequences, about 30% seen once. The source was PBMCs, mostly from graft donor cells, collected 360 days after TCRalphabeta/CD19-depleted stem cell transplant. The receptors originated from a boy younger than two who had a stem cell transplant for SCID, so the T cells may come from the graft donor.

The chain is built from TRBV5-6 and TRBJ2-1; 13 bases are a match to TRBD2. J lost 9 bases, V lost 1 base, and 7 bases had no gene match. The CDR3 extends over 16 amino acids. Germline loops: CDR1 SGHDT, CDR2 YYEEEE. The CDR3 coding sequence is TGTGCCAGCAGCTTGCGACTAGCGGGGGGAGGGACTGAGCAGTTCTTC. This sequence encodes CASSLRLAGGGTEQFF.

This clonotype has a handful of counts. J is TRBJ2-2 and V is TRBV6-2 or TRBV6-3; D is undetermined. V shed 4 bases and J shed 0 bases, with 6 bases lying between them. CDR1 MNHEY and CDR2 SVGEGT come from the germline V gene. This CDR3 is built from 14 residues. CDR3 in DNA: TGTGCCAGCAGTTTGTGGGCGAACACCGGGGAGCTGTTTTTT. Translation: CASSLWANTGELFF.

V and J are TRBV6-5 and TRBJ2-5; 7 nucleotides align to TRBD2. With V trimmed by 0 bases and J by 4 bases, 5 bases remained unmatched. CDR3 length: 15 amino acids. Germline V CDR1 and CDR2: MNHEY, SVGAGI. The CDR3 protein is CASSYSAGFVETQYF. The CDR3 DNA reads as TGTGCCAGCAGTTACTCAGCGGGGTTTGTAGAGACCCAGTACTTC.

This clonotype has just a few counts. This chain links TRBV29-1 with TRBJ2-2, with 9 bases lining up with TRBD1. The CDR3 length is 13 residues. The ends lost 7 bases at V and 6 bases at J; junction bases unmatched: 6. Germline CDR1 reads SQVTM; CDR2 reads ANQGSEA. This CDR3 is CSGGQGRAGELFF. CDR3 nucleotide sequence: TGCAGCGGAGGACAGGGGAGGGCCGGGGAGCTGTTTTTT.

The chain carries TRBV11-2 and TRBJ2-5, with a possible D match to TRBD2 (5 bases). With 1 base removed from V and 5 bases from J, the gap between germline ends came to 17 bases. The germline V gene encodes CDR1 SGHAT and CDR2 FQNNGV. This CDR3 region has 16 residues. CDR3 in DNA: TGTGCCAGCAGCTTAGGGGCTCTAGCTCTGTTGGAGACCCAGTACTTC. Its translation is CASSLGALALLETQYF.

The chain couples TRBV15 to TRBJ2-1, with D perhaps matching TRBD1 or TRBD2 (5 bases each). The V gene's germline CDR1 is LNHNV and CDR2 YYDKDF (reference sequence). Trimming cost V 4 bases and J 2 bases, with 12 bases left between them. The length of the CDR3 is 15 residues. The CDR3 loop is CATSISGTTYNEQFF. DNA for the CDR3: TGTGCCACCAGCATCTCCGGGACGACCTACAATGAGCAGTTCTTC.

The chain joins TRBV7-2 to TRBJ1-3; no clear D. The V and J ends lost 1 base and 1 base respectively, with 8 bases between them. Germline V gene data show CDR1 as SGHTA and CDR2 as FQGNSA. The CDR3 contains 15 residues. The CDR3 nucleotides read TGTGCCAGCAGCTTAGGAGGATTATCTGGAAACACCATATATTTT. As protein: CASSLGGLSGNTIYF. The variable domain in full, with the rest retrieved from reference TRBV7-2 and TRBJ1-3, is GAGVSQSPSNKVTEKGKDVELRCDPISGHTALYWYRQSLGQGLEFLIYFQGNSAPDKSGLPSDRFSAERTGGSVSTLTIQRTQQEDSAVYLCASSLGGLSGNTIYFGEGSWLTVV.

This clonotype has more than one count but fewer than ten. The rearrangement joins TRBV5-1 to TRBJ2-6; D is undetermined. Germline-derived CDR1 and CDR2 are SGHRS and YFSETQ. V was pared by 0 bases and J by 3 bases, with 10 bases between. This CDR3 has 16 residues. The CDR3 DNA reads TGCGCCAGCAGCTTGGTCTCAGGTGGTGGGGCCAACGTCCTGACTTTC. It yields the protein CASSLVSGGGANVLTF.

The sample holds a few counts of this clonotype. The chain joins TRBV4-1 to TRBJ2-7; weak D call: TRBD1 (6 bases). V was cut by 3 bases and J by 4 bases, with 10 bases left in between. Per the germline V gene, CDR1 is MGHRA and CDR2 is YSYEKL. The CDR3 loop spans 13 amino acids. The CDR3 loop is CASSQGGQYEQYF. The CDR3 region has the DNA TGCGCCAGCAGCCAGGGTGGACAGTACGAGCAGTACTTC.

This clonotype showed up just a few times. The rearrangement uses TRBV27 and TRBJ2-1; no clear D. This CDR3 has 17 residues. Germline V lookup: CDR1 MNHEY, CDR2 SMNVEV (reference sequence). V gave up 10 bases and J gave up 5 bases, with 27 bases separating them. The DNA for the CDR3 is TGTGCCAACCGCTCCCCCTTCCCATTGTGGCGGAACAATGAGCAGTTCTTC. This codes for CANRSPFPLWRNNEQFF.

The V gene is TRBV14, the J gene TRBJ2-5; no definite D call. Trimming shortened V by 3 bases and J by 1 base, and 6 bases separated the two germline ends. CDR1 and CDR2 from the germline V gene are SGHDN and FVKESK. The CDR3 sequence is 13 residues long. CDR3 DNA: TGTGCCAGCAGCCAGACATTCCAAGAGACCCAGTACTTC. It encodes CASSQTFQETQYF. Together with reference TRBV14 and TRBJ2-5, the CDR3 gives the full variable domain: EAGVTQFPSHSVIEKGQTVTLRCDPISGHDNLYWYRRVMGKEIKFLLHFVKESKQDESGMPNNRFLAERTGGTYSTLKVQPAELEDSGVYFCASSQTFQETQYFGPGTRLLVL.